This section outlines one T cell receptor (beta chain) sequence together with its context. What it binds is not known. The sample belongs to a study of T cells in Graves' hyperthyroidism and ophthalmopathy. Study details: Blood was drawn when the patient was first diagnosed and still untreated.

A patient was excluded if there was uncontrolled infection, other autoimmune disease, pregnancy or lactation. General observations from the study: Blood also showed most of the thyroid clonotypes that were expanded above 0.001. In simple terms, a model built on 13 V-J features told ophthalmopathy apart from stable hyperthyroidism.

Amplification targeted TCR beta CDR3 regions from RNA transcripts. HTBI primers drove first-round RT-PCR of the TCR CDR3. Each CDR3 protein is one row after TCRdb ran MiXCR on the multiplex PCR reads. There are almost 350,000 distinct CDR3 sequences in the sample; about a sixth occur only once, and roughly 16% lies in the top ten. The CDR3 has 13 amino acids. Trimming cost V 7 bases and J 5 bases, with 11 bases left between them. Germline V gene data show CDR1 as MNHNS and CDR2 as SASEGT. This chain joins TRBV6-1 and TRBJ2-2; D is uncertain. The TCR sequence derives from a woman aged 35 to 49 with Graves' ophthalmopathy. Sequenced sample: blood. The CDR3 loop reads CASTRGRTGELFF. The DNA for the CDR3 is TGTGCCAGCACCAGAGGACGGACCGGGGAGCTGTTTTTT.